This T cell receptor (beta chain) comes out of a study of human CD8 memory T cell subsets. Study outcomes and limitations: Precursor exhausted T cells and stem-like memory T cells were similarly highly diverse, while effector memory cells were not. Stem-like memory and precursor exhausted T cell repertoires showed minimal mutual overlap.

It was UMI-labeled 5' RACE by which the TCR beta libraries were made. From the 5' RACE reads, TCRdb lists one entry per CDR3 protein and no DNA. This listing includes 6,000 to 8,500 distinct CDR3 sequences. Germline CDR1 SGHVS, CDR2 FQNEAQ. The CDR3 consists of 18 residues. On this clonotype itself: Its specificity is unknown.

The TCR sequence derives from a human donor in good health. Sequenced material: CD8+ T cells from PBMCs. The chain employs TRBV7-8 and TRBJ1-4; the D call of TRBD1 rests on TCRdb alone, since no DNA is present to check it. CDR3 sequence reads: CASSFMTGDLATNEKLFF.